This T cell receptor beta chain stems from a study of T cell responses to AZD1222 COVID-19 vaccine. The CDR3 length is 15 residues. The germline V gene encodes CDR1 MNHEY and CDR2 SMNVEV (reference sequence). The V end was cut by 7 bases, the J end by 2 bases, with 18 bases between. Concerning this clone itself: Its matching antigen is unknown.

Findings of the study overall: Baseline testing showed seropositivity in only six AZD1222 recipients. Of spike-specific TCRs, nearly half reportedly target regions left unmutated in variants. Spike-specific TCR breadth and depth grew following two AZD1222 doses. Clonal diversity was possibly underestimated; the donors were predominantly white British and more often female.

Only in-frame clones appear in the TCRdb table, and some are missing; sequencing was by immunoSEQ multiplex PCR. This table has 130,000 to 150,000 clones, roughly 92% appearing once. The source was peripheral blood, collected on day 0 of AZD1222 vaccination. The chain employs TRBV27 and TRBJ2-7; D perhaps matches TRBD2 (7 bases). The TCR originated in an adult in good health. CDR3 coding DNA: TGTGCCAGCATGGGCTGGACAGCGGGAACCTACGAGCAGTACTTC. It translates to CASMGWTAGTYEQYF.